This TCR beta chain comes out of a study of naive and memory T cell subsets. This clonotype was observed a handful of times. Antigen specificity is unknown. Study results and caveats: Naive and memory repertoire findings lacked a ground truth for validation. A clonotype means one alpha or beta sequence, not an alpha/beta pair.

Both TRBC1 and TRBC2 were covered by a beta constant-region primer of two equimolar oligonucleotides. Ligated cDNA was amplified by four rounds of PCR with nested alpha and beta constant-region primers and SP2. TCRdb recomputed calls from the UMI-ligation and nested PCR reads with MiXCR, one row per CDR3 protein. In the table there are some 83,000 distinct CDR3 sequences, about an eighth of which are singletons. Four subsets defined by CD45RA and CD27 were sorted after CD3, CD4, CD8 and live/dead staining. Trimming stripped 4 bases from V and 0 bases from J, with 11 bases between. The CDR3 spans 14 residues. Germline CDR1 reads SQVTM; CDR2 reads ANQGSEA.

The rearrangement joins TRBV29-1 to TRBJ2-3; TRBD2 is a possible D gene (5 bases). The sample was central memory CD4+ T cells from blood. The sequence was collected from a human donor in good health. For the CDR3, the DNA is TGCAGCGTTGGCAGCGGAACTAGCACAGATACGCAGTATTTT. The encoded protein is CSVGSGTSTDTQYF.